Sequencing of this TCR beta chain was carried out in a study of shared T cell receptors in the human thymus (dated by TCRdb to the early 2020s). About the study as a whole: The study investigated the way shared, self-reactive T-cell receptor alpha chains are produced in the human thymus.

The library came from the immunoSEQ multiplex PCR assay. TCRdb took this table from immuneACCESS and kept in-frame rearrangements with V and J called. Such tables lack part of the clones; where checked against another copy, unresolved V genes explain under half of the gap, and the rest is unexplained. The sample contains approximately 660,000 clones, 85% to 90% of them found a single time. The ten largest clones add up to 0.008% to 0.011% of the sample. CDR1 and CDR2, per the germline V gene, are MNHEY and SVGAGI. Trimmed from V: 6 bases; trimmed from J: 6 bases; junction bases lacking a gene match: 11. The CDR3 starts with the cysteine, ends with the phenylalanine, and has 15 residues. Kept here is only the CDR3 DNA, which spans 45 bases and is read in frame from base 1. Regarding this clone: What antigen it recognizes has not been identified. No much larger clone is present one base from it, and per-base qualities are unavailable.

These data were likewise used in another study, on human thymus T cells. The second study's authors report: The donors were immunologically healthy infants in Finland who had open corrective cardiac surgery for congenital heart defects. Thymus tissue was collected as surgical resects that were removed during corrective cardiac surgery. Usage of V and J gene segments appeared to be biased in both the thymic and the peripheral blood repertoires. Highly overlapping thymic TCR repertoires among unrelated individuals were reported in the related research. TCR alpha and beta repertoires from roughly eight infant thymus samples and four related peripheral blood samples were characterized in the study. The cohort included six male and a couple of female infants, with donor ages spanning 7 to 244 days. Thymocytes were mechanically released from the tissue and were stored as pellets of roughly 9.5-30 million cells at -70 degrees C. A QIAsymphony instrument was used to extract genomic DNA from the frozen cell pellets. TCRB and TCRAD loci were amplified from a standardized quantity of quality-controlled genomic DNA using the immunoSEQ multiplex PCR assay. The amplicons spanned the V(D)J region and were long enough to cover the CDR3 and allow V and J genes to be identified. Amplicon sequencing was performed on an Illumina platform through the commercial immunoSEQ service. Corrections for primer bias and sequencing errors followed previously described methods, while TCRAD and TCRB definitions were based on the IMGT database. Repertoires were analysed with immunoSEQ Analyzer 3.0 and VDJTools, covering basic statistics, V/J segment usage, diversity estimates, rarefaction and pairwise overlap. Diversity was estimated using the Chao1, ChaoE, Efron-Thisted, Shannon and inverse Simpson indices, and was also estimated on datasets down-sampled to the size of the smallest sample. Repertoire overlap was assessed by strict matching of CDR3 nucleotide sequence, V gene and J gene, and clustering was done by Jaccard-based multidimensional scaling. On average, thymus samples yielded 810,000 or so unique TCRB clonotypes, whereas blood samples yielded around 88,000.

The sample comprised thymocytes. This receptor was obtained from a boy under two years old with a congenital heart defect. Donor details come from another sample of the same person, matched by shared clones. The chain joins TRBV6-5 to TRBJ1-5, and 7 junctional nucleotides match TRBD1. The CDR3 protein sequence reads: CASSPARGSSQPQHF. The DNA reads as follows: TGTGCCAGCAGCCCGGCCAGGGGGAGTAGTCAGCCCCAGCATTTT.